This T cell receptor (beta chain) appears in the sequencing data of a study of cytotoxic CD8 clonotypes in ibrutinib-treated CLL. Study results and caveats: In comparison with age-matched healthy donors, baseline clonality was higher and tracked circulating CD8+ T-cell counts.

With sequencing, the targeted depth ranged from 1 in 200,000 to 1 in 1 million T cells. Produced via immunoSEQ multiplex PCR; TCRdb's table is partial and in-frame only. The sample carries 40,000 or so clones, roughly three quarters recorded once. This clone was detected only a few times. The antigen is unknown. The CDR3 sequence is 16 residues long. Per the germline V gene, CDR1 is SGHDT and CDR2 is YYEEEE. The ends lost 0 bases at V and 2 bases at J; junction bases unmatched: 4. The rearrangement links TRBV5-6 to TRBJ2-7; 11 bases are a match to TRBD2. The starting material was PBMCs, obtained after 12 months of ibrutinib treatment. This TCR derives from a human donor with chronic lymphocytic leukemia. CDR3 nucleotide sequence: TGTGCCAGCAGCTTGGGACTAGCGGGAACCCCCTACGAGCAGTACTTC. This codes for CASSLGLAGTPYEQYF.